This T cell receptor (beta chain) was sequenced in a study of T cells in Graves' hyperthyroidism and ophthalmopathy. Study in general: Peripheral blood was drawn at first diagnosis, prior to all treatment.

TCR beta CDR3 sequences were amplified from RNA transcripts. The study used the HTBI primer set for a first-round RT-PCR of the TCR CDR3. TCRdb recomputed calls from the multiplex PCR reads with MiXCR, one row per CDR3 protein. Among a few hundred thousand distinct CDR3 sequences listed, 15% to 19% were seen once. Study-level results: Most clonotypes expanded in the thyroid (above 0.001) were also present in blood.

Note on this clonotype: Its cognate antigen is unknown.

The CDR3 loop spans 16 amino acids. Germline trimming cut 6 bases from V and 2 bases from J; bases unmatched to any gene: 6. In germline, CDR1 is SGHAT, CDR2 FQDESV (reference sequence). Source material for PBMCs was more than 7.5 ml fresh peripheral blood. This chain links TRBV11-1 with TRBJ2-2, with 10 bases aligning to TRBD2. Input material: blood. The clonotype originates from a woman aged 18-29 years with Graves' hyperthyroidism. CDR3: CASRQREGRNTGELFF. The CDR3, as DNA: TGTGCCAGCAGGCAGCGGGAGGGCCGAAACACCGGGGAGCTGTTTTTT.